This entry concerns a single T cell receptor (beta chain). Its antigen is unknown. Each replicate PCR on the sorted subsets used 150 to 200 ng DNA (approximately 33,000 T cell genomes). Profiled with immunoSEQ multiplex PCR; TCRdb holds only in-frame clones, not every one. The sample has around 2.1 million clones, roughly 91% seen once. The data were taken from a study of shared clonotypes between healthy human individuals. Study context: Donor ages ranged 18 to 49 years: a couple of women, a few men.

CDR1 is SGHVS and CDR2 is FNYEAQ in the germline V gene. Trimming pared 1 base from V and 5 bases from J, leaving 23 bases between. This CDR3 is built from 18 residues. Terminally differentiated effector memory CD45RA+ cells were excluded by CCR7 positive selection of CD45RO-negative cells. Overall study results and limits: Sampling was confined to blood; repertoires within tissues likely differ. Depth of sequencing was expected to influence donor clonotype sharing.

The sample consisted of naive CD8+ T cells from PBMCs. This chain connects TRBV7-6 to TRBJ2-5, with D tentatively TRBD2 (7 bases). This TCR came from a man aged 18 to 35 in good health. Some clones in this sample may be carry-over from other donors' samples. CDR3 sequence: CASSLVGEGVPPGETQYF. CDR3 DNA sequence: TGTGCCAGCAGCTTAGTGGGGGAGGGGGTTCCCCCGGGGGAGACCCAGTACTTC.